The next 22 T cell receptor beta chains were all read from a single sample in a study of cytomegalovirus exposure and HLA in healthy donors. It was with 60 Vbeta and 13 Jbeta primers that the PCR ran. This table comes from immunoSEQ multiplex PCR, and its TCRdb copy is limited to in-frame clones, with some not included. The profile shows around 150,000 clones, approximately 80% of them singletons. The sample taken for sequencing was PBMCs. Every receptor here comes from a woman aged 40 to 50 in good health and CMV-seropositive.

V gene TRBV18 combines with J gene TRBJ2-6; D call uncertain. CDR1 KGHSH and CDR2 LQKENI come from the germline V gene. Trimming removed 3 bases from V and 4 bases from J, with 22 bases in between. This CDR3 comprises 19 residues. The DNA of the CDR3 is TGTGCCAGCTCACCCTCCCGGGTTGGCAGCCTAGAGGGGGCCAACGTCCTGACTTTC. Its translation: CASSPSRVGSLEGANVLTF.

The chain combines TRBV7-2 with TRBJ2-5; 13 positions match TRBD2. The J call may be faulty, since TRBJ2-7 better matches the DNA end. Looked up from germline, CDR1 is SGHTA and CDR2 is FQGNSA. The CDR3 is 16 amino acids. CDR3 amino acids: CASSLTSGGATGEQYF. Here the CDR3 DNA reads TGTGCCAGCAGCTTAACTAGCGGGGGGGCCACGGGCGAGCAGTACTTC.

J is TRBJ1-4 and V is TRBV30; 10 positions match TRBD1. This CDR3 is 15 amino acids long. Looked up from germline, CDR1 is GTSNPN and CDR2 is SVGIG (reference sequence). With 3 bases clipped from V and 3 bases from J, the junction kept 4 bases outside the gene matches. The CDR3 bases are TGTGCCTGGAGCGGGACAGGGGCGGCTAATGAAAAACTGTTTTTT. Translation gives CAWSGTGAANEKLFF.

This chain links TRBV7-9 with TRBJ2-1; the match to TRBD2 covers 11 bases. In germline, CDR1 is SEHNR, CDR2 FQNEAQ (reference sequence). This CDR3 contains 16 residues. The V segment lost 5 bases and the J segment 6 bases; nucleotides outside the gene matches: 9. The CDR3: CASSTFGLAGSNEQFF. DNA for the CDR3: TGTGCCAGCAGCACGTTCGGACTAGCGGGTAGCAATGAGCAGTTCTTC.

The chain carries TRBV6-5 and TRBJ1-6; 7 positions match TRBD1. Germline CDR1 reads MNHEY; CDR2 reads SVGAGI. This CDR3 has 15 residues. V was clipped by 5 bases and J by 3 bases; unmatched bases: 4. The DNA of the CDR3 is TGTGCCAGCAGTAAAGGACAGGTCTATAATTCACCCCTCCACTTT. Residues: CASSKGQVYNSPLHF.

The rearrangement uses TRBV27 and TRBJ1-1; unclear D gene. The CDR3 is made up of 14 amino acids. Looked up from germline, CDR1 is MNHEY and CDR2 is SMNVEV (reference sequence). V was cut by 3 bases and J by 4 bases, with 12 bases left in between. CDR3 coding DNA: TGTGCCAGCAGTTTGTACAGTAATCCCACTGAAGCTTTCTTT. Translating it yields CASSLYSNPTEAFF.

The chain uses TRBV6-5 and TRBJ1-1; 7 bases line up with TRBD1. J was trimmed by 5 bases and V by 5 bases; bases with no gene match: 8. The length of the CDR3 is 14 residues. In germline, CDR1 is MNHEY, CDR2 SVGAGI. This CDR3 reads CASSPMTGRTEAFF. The CDR3 DNA follows: TGTGCCAGCAGTCCCATGACAGGGAGGACTGAAGCTTTCTTT.

The chain recombines TRBV6-1 with TRBJ1-1, with TRBD1 matching over 11 bases. Per germline, CDR1 MNHNS and CDR2 SASEGT. With 5 bases clipped from V and 7 bases from J, the junction kept 6 bases outside the gene matches. The CDR3 loop spans 14 amino acids. The chain's CDR3 is CASSLTGTGGEAFF. As DNA, the CDR3 is TGTGCCAGCAGTTTAACCGGGACAGGGGGTGAAGCTTTCTTT.

The V gene is TRBV7-8, the J gene TRBJ2-1; D perhaps matches TRBD2 (7 bases). From germline, CDR1 is SGHVS and CDR2 FQNEAQ. The V and J ends lost 7 bases and 4 bases respectively, with 20 bases between them. The CDR3 contains 16 residues. CDR3 sequence: CASILVPGGTYNEQFF. As DNA, the CDR3 is TGTGCCAGCATCCTCGTACCGGGGGGCACTTACAATGAGCAGTTCTTC.

This chain joins TRBV10-1 and TRBJ2-1; 10 nucleotides agree with TRBD2. Germline CDR1 WNHNN, CDR2 SYGVQD (reference sequence). V shed 10 bases, J shed 8 bases, and the junction held 14 bases outside the gene matches. The CDR3 contains 15 residues. CDR3 in DNA: TGCGCCACCAGACCTGGACTAGCGGAAGGCTATGAGCAGTTCTTC. Translation gives CATRPGLAEGYEQFF.

This clone was picked up one time. The same CDR3 can be traced to other DNA sequences in this sample. This chain links TRBV30 with TRBJ2-1, with TRBD2 identical over 14 bases. Germline values: CDR1 GTSNPN, CDR2 SVGIG (reference sequence). V trimming: 2 bases; J trimming: 7 bases; junction bases outside the gene matches: 4. The length of the CDR3 is 15 residues. The CDR3 nucleotides read TGTGCCTGGAGTATGGGGACTAGCGGGAGTAATGAGCAGTTCTTC. It translates to CAWSMGTSGSNEQFF.

The chain carries TRBV7-9 and TRBJ1-1, with 12 bases lining up with TRBD1. J gave up 9 bases and V 3 bases, and 5 bases lay outside the gene matches. Germline-derived CDR1 and CDR2 are SEHNR and FQNEAQ (reference sequence). The CDR3 is 14 residues long. CDR3 nucleotide sequence: TGTGCCAGCAGCTTGGGACAGGGGGCGCCAAAAGCTTTCTTT. It yields the protein CASSLGQGAPKAFF.

The rearrangement links TRBV30 to TRBJ1-2; 9 bases fit TRBD1. This CDR3 contains 13 residues. V lost 2 bases to trimming and J lost 5 bases; unmatched junction nucleotides: 3. The V gene's germline CDR1 is GTSNPN and CDR2 SVGIG (reference sequence). This chain's CDR3 is CAWSPGQGYGYTF. CDR3 nucleotides: TGTGCCTGGAGTCCTGGACAGGGGTATGGCTACACCTTC.

The chain carries TRBV10-3 and TRBJ2-5, with 7 bases fitting TRBD1. V shed 8 bases, J shed 3 bases, and the junction held 3 bases outside the gene matches. This CDR3 is 12 amino acids long. The germline V gene encodes CDR1 ENHRY and CDR2 SYGVKD. The CDR3 region has the DNA TGTGCCATCGGGGACAGCAAAGAGACCCAGTACTTC. Translation: CAIGDSKETQYF.

This clone has more than one count but fewer than ten. V gene TRBV13 combines with J gene TRBJ2-3; a weak D match, TRBD2 (5 bases). The germline V gene has CDR1 PRHDT and CDR2 FYEKMQ (reference sequence). This CDR3 is built from 15 residues. V shed 6 bases and J shed 0 bases, with 13 bases lying between them. CDR3 nucleotides: TGTGCCAGCAGGCACGGTAGCGAGAGCACAGATACGCAGTATTTT. Protein: CASRHGSESTDTQYF.

The rearrangement joins TRBV6-1 to TRBJ1-1; 8 bases fit TRBD1. CDR1 and CDR2 (germline): MNHNS, SASEGT. V lost 6 bases to trimming and J lost 5 bases; unmatched junction nucleotides: 8. The CDR3 is 14 residues long. The CDR3 protein is CASSQGQGPTEAFF. The CDR3 DNA reads TGTGCCAGCAGCCAAGGACAGGGTCCAACTGAAGCTTTCTTT.

The chain carries TRBV4-2 and TRBJ1-3, with D possibly TRBD1 on 5 matching bases. Germline loops: CDR1 LGHNA, CDR2 YNFKEQ. The CDR3 extends over 15 amino acids. The ends were cut back, 0 bases at V and 7 bases at J, with 13 bases in the middle. CDR3 sequence (DNA): TGTGCCAGCAGCCAAGAAAGGGGTTTCGCGAACACCATATATTTT. It is translated as CASSQERGFANTIYF.

This clone has just a few counts. CDR3 coding DNA: TGTGCCAGCAGCCCTAGGGGGGGGGCGGGAGCGGGGAATGAGCAGTTCTTC. Its translation is CASSPRGGAGAGNEQFF. The gene calls are TRBV7-2 and TRBJ2-1; D may be TRBD2 (7 bases). The CDR3 sequence is 17 residues long. The V end lost 5 bases, the J end lost 7 bases, and 24 bases lay between the germline ends. Per germline, CDR1 SGHTA and CDR2 FQGNSA.

The chain combines TRBV6-5 with TRBJ1-6; 10 bases fit TRBD1. Germline values: CDR1 MNHEY, CDR2 SVGAGI. The CDR3 is 14 residues long. Trimming took 5 bases from V and 9 from J; bases not matched to a gene: 4. CDR3: CASSLGTGVSPLHF. The CDR3, as DNA: TGTGCCAGCAGTCTAGGGACAGGGGTTTCACCCCTCCACTTT.

The rearrangement joins TRBV5-1 to TRBJ1-1; maybe TRBD1 (6 bases). Trimming cost V 0 bases and J 0 bases, with 15 bases left between them. Germline V gives CDR1 SGHRS, CDR2 YFSETQ. This CDR3 has 17 residues. The CDR3 is CASSLGAGVGMNTEAFF. The CDR3 DNA is TGCGCCAGCAGCTTGGGGGCAGGGGTCGGGATGAACACTGAAGCTTTCTTT.

The J gene is TRBJ2-3, the V gene TRBV4-1, with TRBD1 matching over 9 bases. Per the germline V gene, CDR1 is MGHRA and CDR2 is YSYEKL. Unmatched junction bases numbered 7, after V lost 4 bases and J lost 5 bases. The CDR3 extends over 15 amino acids. CDR3 nucleotide sequence: TGCGCCAGCAGCCCTCTACAGGGGGCCGGAGATACGCAGTATTTT. It translates to CASSPLQGAGDTQYF.

A few counts support this clone. V gene TRBV19 combines with J gene TRBJ2-2; TRBD1 agrees at 7 bases. The CDR3 contains 13 residues. V was clipped by 5 bases and J by 8 bases; unmatched bases: 5. Germline CDR1 and CDR2: LNHDA and SQIVND (reference sequence). CDR3 amino acids: CASSQGGAGELFF. The DNA of the CDR3 is TGTGCCAGTAGTCAAGGGGGCGCGGGGGAGCTGTTTTTT.